These 13 T cell receptor beta chains originate from one sample sequenced in a study of T-cell memory formation after mild COVID-19. TCRdb fed the 5' RACE reads into MiXCR, producing one record per CDR3 protein. The repertoire has fewer than 350,000 distinct CDR3 sequences, roughly an eighth of them found once; the top ten carry around 23%. The source material was PBMCs or a T cell subset sorted from them (not recorded which). These receptors all stem from a man between 18 and 29 years old who had mild COVID-19 (a few samples of this study predate the infection). Cell type and time point are not known.

This clonotype was observed once. The chain links TRBV11-1 to TRBJ2-1, with TRBD2 matching over 7 bases. CDR1 and CDR2 (germline): SGHAT, FQDESV (reference sequence). There are 18 residues in the CDR3. V lost 1 base and J lost 7; bases outside the gene matches: 16. The CDR3: CASSLVGRGRDFSNEQFF. As DNA, the CDR3 is TGTGCCAGCAGCTTAGTGGGGAGGGGCAGGGATTTTTCAAATGAGCAGTTCTTC.

This clonotype was seen at least ten times. In nucleotides, the CDR3 is TGTGCCAGCAGCCCTCGCGGGGGGCCAGACTACAATGAGCAGTTCTTC. It translates to CASSPRGGPDYNEQFF. The chain is built from TRBV7-8 and TRBJ2-1; 8 bases agree with TRBD2. Trimming cost V 5 bases and J 3 bases; bases outside gene matches: 9. Germline V gene data show CDR1 as SGHVS and CDR2 as FQNEAQ. The CDR3 runs 16 residues.

This clonotype was found a few times. The chain is built from TRBV19 and TRBJ1-4, with D maybe TRBD1 (5 bases). With 7 bases removed from V and 8 bases from J, the gap between germline ends came to 20 bases. Germline V gene data show CDR1 as LNHDA and CDR2 as SQIVND (reference sequence). This CDR3 has 15 amino acids. CDR3: CASTPGTAGPEKLFF. The CDR3 coding sequence is TGTGCCAGTACCCCCGGGACGGCAGGGCCGGAAAAACTGTTTTTT.

The rearrangement links TRBV9 to TRBJ2-1; D gene ambiguous. Per the germline V gene, CDR1 is SGDLS and CDR2 is YYNGEE. Trimming left V 3 bases short and J 8 bases short, with 12 bases between. This CDR3 is 13 amino acids long. Written as DNA, the CDR3 is TGTGCCAGCAGCGGACCTTTGGGGTATGAGCAGTTCTTC. Translated, it gives CASSGPLGYEQFF.

Written as DNA, the CDR3 is TGCGCCAGCAGCAACACCAGGGGCACAGATACGCAGTATTTT. As protein: CASSNTRGTDTQYF. V gene TRBV5-1 combines with J gene TRBJ2-3; D possibly corresponds to TRBD1 (5 bases). This CDR3 comprises 14 residues. The V gene lost 4 bases and the J gene lost 1 base, with 10 bases spanning the gap. The germline V gene has CDR1 SGHRS and CDR2 YFSETQ.

V is TRBV6-6 and J is TRBJ2-5, with D perhaps TRBD1 (6 bases). CDR1 and CDR2 from the germline V gene are MNHNY and SVGAGI (reference sequence). The V end lost 4 bases, the J end lost 1 base, and 7 bases lay between the germline ends. CDR3 length: 13 amino acids. CDR3 sequence reads: CASSWGPQETQYF. The CDR3 DNA is TGTGCCAGCAGTTGGGGGCCCCAAGAGACCCAGTACTTC.

The genes are TRBV9 and TRBJ1-1; D ambiguous. The CDR3 has 15 residues. V lost 0 bases to trimming and J lost 4 bases, with 13 bases between them. The germline V gene encodes CDR1 SGDLS and CDR2 YYNGEE. The CDR3 bases are TGTGCCAGCAGCGTAGCTTCGGATCCTGGCACTGAAGCTTTCTTT. Translated, it gives CASSVASDPGTEAFF.

V gene TRBV27 combines with J gene TRBJ2-3; D gene ambiguous. This CDR3 has 16 residues. Trimming took off 5 bases at V and 3 bases at J, with 18 bases between the two ends. Germline lookup yields CDR1 MNHEY and CDR2 SMNVEV (reference sequence). CDR3 nucleotide sequence: TGTGCCAGCAGTCCCTCCCGGAGTCGGTGGACAGATACGCAGTATTTT. It encodes CASSPSRSRWTDTQYF.

This rearrangement joins TRBV12-3 or TRBV12-4 to TRBJ1-1; D may be TRBD1 (6 bases). There are 14 residues in the CDR3. V lost 5 bases and J 5 bases, leaving 15 bases between the germline ends. CDR3 amino acids: CASSNVQGATEAFF. The DNA of the CDR3 is TGTGCCAGCAGTAATGTACAGGGAGCGACTGAAGCTTTCTTT.

This chain connects TRBV7-6 to TRBJ2-1, with 7 bases fitting TRBD2. The germline V gene has CDR1 SGHVS and CDR2 FNYEAQ. V shed 5 bases, J shed 11 bases, and the junction held 9 bases outside the gene matches. The CDR3 spans 13 residues. Here the CDR3 DNA reads TGTGCCAGCAGCGCGACGCGGGAGCGGAAGCAGTTCTTC. Translation gives CASSATRERKQFF.

This clonotype was found a few times. J is TRBJ2-6 and V is TRBV10-3; D not certain. Germline values: CDR1 ENHRY, CDR2 SYGVKD. The CDR3 length is 16 residues. Trimming pared 0 bases from V and 0 bases from J, leaving 6 bases between. The CDR3 DNA sequence: TGTGCCATCAGTGAGTCGGAACGCTCTGGGGCCAACGTCCTGACTTTC. This encodes CAISESERSGANVLTF.

This clonotype showed up just a few times. V is TRBV5-6 and J is TRBJ1-1; TRBD1 is a possible D gene (5 bases). In germline, CDR1 is SGHDT, CDR2 YYEEEE. Deletions cut 4 bases from V and 4 bases from J, with 17 bases between. The CDR3 has 15 residues. CDR3: CASSTIPGDGTEAFF. The CDR3 nucleotides read TGTGCCAGCAGCACTATCCCGGGGGACGGCACTGAAGCTTTCTTT.

CDR3 protein: CASSSRPGRSGGTQYF. CDR3 bases: TGTGCCAGCAGTTCTCGGCCGGGCCGATCGGGAGGGACCCAGTACTTC. The rearrangement links TRBV28 to TRBJ2-5; TRBD2 matches at 7 bases. The V gene end was trimmed by 4 bases and the J gene end by 7 bases; junction bases not matched to a gene: 15. Germline V lookup: CDR1 MDHEN, CDR2 SYDVKM. The CDR3 has 16 residues.